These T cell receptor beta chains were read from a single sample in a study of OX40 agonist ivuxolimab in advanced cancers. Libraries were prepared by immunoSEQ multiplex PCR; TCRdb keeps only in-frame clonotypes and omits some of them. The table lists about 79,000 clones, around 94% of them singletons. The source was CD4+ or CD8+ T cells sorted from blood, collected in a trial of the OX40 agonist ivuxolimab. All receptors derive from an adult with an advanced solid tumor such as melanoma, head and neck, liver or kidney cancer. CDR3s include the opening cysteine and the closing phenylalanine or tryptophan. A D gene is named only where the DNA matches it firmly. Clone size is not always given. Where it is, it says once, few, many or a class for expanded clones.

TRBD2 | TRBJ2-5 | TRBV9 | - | CASSVSGGAGETQYF | TGTGCCAGCAGCGTATCCGGGGGGGCCGGGGAGACCCAGTACTTC
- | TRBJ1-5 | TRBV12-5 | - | CASGLPAGHQPQHF | TGTGCTAGTGGTTTGCCGGCGGGGCATCAGCCCCAGCATTTT
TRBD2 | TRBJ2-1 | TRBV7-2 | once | CASSAALAGAPRYNEQFF | TGTGCCAGCAGCGCCGCCCTAGCGGGGGCCCCGAGGTACAATGAGCAGTTCTTC
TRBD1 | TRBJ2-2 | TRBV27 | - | CASSSGTATGELFF | TGTGCCAGCAGTTCCGGGACAGCCACCGGGGAGCTGTTTTTT
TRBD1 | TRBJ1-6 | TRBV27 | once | CASSLTGGNSPLHF | TGTGCCAGCAGTTTGACAGGGGGCAATTCACCCCTCCACTTT
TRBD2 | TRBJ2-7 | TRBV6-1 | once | CATRGGGYEQYF | TGTGCCACCCGGGGCGGGGGATACGAGCAGTACTTC
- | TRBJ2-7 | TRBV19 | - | CASSMEQSSYEQYF | TGTGCCAGTAGTATGGAGCAGAGCTCCTACGAGCAGTACTTC
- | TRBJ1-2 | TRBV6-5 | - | CASSYSPGSNYGYTF | TGTGCCAGCAGTTACTCGCCAGGGAGTAACTATGGCTACACCTTC
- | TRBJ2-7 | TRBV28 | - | CASSDLYTASSSYEQYF | TGTGCCAGCAGTGACTTATATACGGCTTCAAGCTCCTACGAGCAGTACTTC
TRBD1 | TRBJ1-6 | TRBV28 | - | CASSLFDRVGSPLHF | TGTGCCAGCAGTTTATTCGACAGGGTTGGATCACCCCTCCACTTT
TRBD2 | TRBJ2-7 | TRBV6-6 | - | CASSYSRGGYEQYF | TGTGCCAGCAGTTACTCGCGGGGGGGCTACGAGCAGTACTTC
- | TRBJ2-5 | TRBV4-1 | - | CASSQGLRGETQYF | TGCGCCAGCAGCCAAGGTTTACGTGGAGAGACCCAGTACTTC
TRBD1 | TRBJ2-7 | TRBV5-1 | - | CASSYGTGGYEQYF | TGCGCCAGCAGCTACGGGACAGGGGGCTACGAGCAGTACTTC
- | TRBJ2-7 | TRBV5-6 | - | CASSIWMAYEQYF | TGTGCCAGCAGCATATGGATGGCCTACGAGCAGTACTTC
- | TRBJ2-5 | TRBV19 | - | CASSKGEETQYF | TGTGCCAGTAGTAAGGGGGAAGAGACCCAGTACTTC
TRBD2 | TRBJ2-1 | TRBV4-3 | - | CASSQEKAGVDYNEQFF | TGCGCCAGCAGCCAAGAGAAAGCGGGAGTAGACTACAATGAGCAGTTCTTC
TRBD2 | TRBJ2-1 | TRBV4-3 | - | CASSQDQGTSNEQFF | TGCGCCAGCAGCCAAGACCAGGGGACTAGCAATGAGCAGTTCTTC
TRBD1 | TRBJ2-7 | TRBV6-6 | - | CASSDREIDEQYF | TGTGCCAGCAGTGACAGGGAAATCGACGAGCAGTACTTC
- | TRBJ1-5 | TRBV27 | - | CASSLQGFNQPQHF | TGTGCCAGCAGTTTGCAGGGATTCAATCAGCCCCAGCATTTT
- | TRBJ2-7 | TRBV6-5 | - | CASSYRVSYEQYF | TGTGCCAGCAGTTACCGTGTCTCCTACGAGCAGTACTTC
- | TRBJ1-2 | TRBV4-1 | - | CASSQGHNGYTF | TGCGCCAGCAGCCAAGGACACAATGGCTACACCTTC
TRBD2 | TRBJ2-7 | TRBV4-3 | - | CASSLTAGVYEQYF | TGCGCCAGCAGCCTAACTGCGGGGGTCTACGAGCAGTACTTC
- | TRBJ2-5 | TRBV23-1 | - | CASIRGDRGQETQYF | TGCGCCAGCATCAGGGGAGACAGAGGCCAAGAGACCCAGTACTTC
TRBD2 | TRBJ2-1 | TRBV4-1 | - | CASSQAASGYNEQFF | TGCGCCAGCAGCCAAGCGGCTAGCGGGTACAATGAGCAGTTCTTC
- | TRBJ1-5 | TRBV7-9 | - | CASSPGERNQPQHF | TGTGCCAGCAGCCCCGGGGAAAGAAATCAGCCCCAGCATTTT
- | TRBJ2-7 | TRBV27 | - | CASRDRGEQYF | TGTGCCAGCAGGGATCGAGGCGAGCAGTACTTC
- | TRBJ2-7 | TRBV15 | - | CATSRGNDRYEQYF | TGTGCCACCAGCAGAGGGAATGACCGATACGAGCAGTACTTC
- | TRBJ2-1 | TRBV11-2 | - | CASSLTGGISYNEQFF | TGTGCCAGCAGCCTAACCGGGGGAATCTCCTACAATGAGCAGTTCTTC
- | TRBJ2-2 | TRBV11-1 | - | CASSEVPRRGITGELFF | TGTGCCAGCAGCGAAGTCCCTCGTCGGGGGATCACCGGGGAGCTGTTTTTT
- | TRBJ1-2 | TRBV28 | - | CASSILSRGRGYTF | TGTGCCAGCAGCATTTTAAGCAGGGGCAGAGGCTACACCTTC
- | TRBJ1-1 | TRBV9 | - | CASSGGGDTEAFF | TGTGCCAGCAGTGGAGGTGGAGACACTGAAGCTTTCTTT
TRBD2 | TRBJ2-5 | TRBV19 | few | CASSSWEGETQYF | TGTGCCAGTAGTTCCTGGGAGGGTGAGACCCAGTACTTC
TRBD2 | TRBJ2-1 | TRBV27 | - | CASSSYSGSRNEQFF | TGTGCCAGCAGTTCCTATAGCGGGAGTAGGAATGAGCAGTTCTTC
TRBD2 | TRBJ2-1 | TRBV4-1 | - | CASARGLYSGGYNEQFF | TGCGCCAGCGCCCGGGGCCTTTATAGCGGGGGCTACAATGAGCAGTTCTTC
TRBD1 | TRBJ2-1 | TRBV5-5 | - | CASSVTGGPYNEQFF | TGTGCCAGCAGCGTGACAGGGGGCCCATACAATGAGCAGTTCTTC
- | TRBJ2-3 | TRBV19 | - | CASSIWGGDDRSTDTQYF | TGTGCCAGTAGTATTTGGGGTGGGGATGACAGAAGCACAGATACGCAGTATTTT
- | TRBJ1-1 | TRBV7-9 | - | CASSPHSNTEAFF | TGTGCCAGCAGCCCACACTCGAACACTGAAGCTTTCTTT
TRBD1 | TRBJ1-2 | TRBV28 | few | CASSEGTVGYTF | TGTGCCAGCAGCGAAGGGACAGTCGGCTACACCTTC
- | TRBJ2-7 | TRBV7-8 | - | CASTSREGVTYEQYF | TGTGCCAGCACCTCTCGTGAAGGGGTAACCTACGAGCAGTACTTC
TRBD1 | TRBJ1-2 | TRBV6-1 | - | CASSEPGQGANYGYTF | TGTGCCAGCAGTGAACCGGGACAGGGGGCCAACTATGGCTACACCTTC